Each of the 25 T cell receptor beta chains below was sequenced from the same sample in a study of blood T cell repertoires in COVID-19. Libraries were prepared by immunoSEQ multiplex PCR; TCRdb keeps only in-frame clonotypes and omits some of them. The sample records some 140,000 clones, around 79% being singletons. Sequenced input: peripheral blood. Every receptor here comes from a man aged 55 to 70 with acute or convalescent COVID-19.

This clone was counted between two and nine times. V usage is TRBV19 and J usage is TRBJ2-6; 8 bases match TRBD1. This CDR3 spans 20 amino acids. CDR1 is LNHDA and CDR2 is SQIVND in the germline V gene (reference sequence). Trimming at V came to 2 bases and at J to 2 bases, leaving 14 bases not matched to a gene. In nucleotides, the CDR3 is TGTGCCAGTAGTATATGGATCGGACAGGGACTTCTAGCTGGGGCCAACGTCCTGACTTTC. It translates to CASSIWIGQGLLAGANVLTF.

CDR3 loop: CASRRTSGRTSGGTDTQYF. The CDR3 DNA reads TGTGCCAGCAGGCGGACTAGCGGGAGGACCTCCGGGGGCACAGATACGCAGTATTTT. The chain uses TRBV28 and TRBJ2-3; 14 bases match TRBD2. V trimming: 6 bases; J trimming: 1 base; junction bases outside the gene matches: 12. This CDR3 comprises 19 residues. Germline lookup yields CDR1 MDHEN and CDR2 SYDVKM.

With respect to this clone: Germline is not matched at one junction end, which may reflect a read error. This chain links TRBV28 with TRBJ1-5, with 7 nucleotides matching TRBD1. The CDR3 is 15 amino acids. Germline-derived CDR1 and CDR2 are MDHEN and SYDVKM. The CDR3 loop reads CASCLEETGRQPQHF. The CDR3 DNA follows: TGTGCCAGCTGTTTGGAAGAGACAGGGAGGCAGCCCCAGCATTTT.

This chain connects TRBV20-1 to TRBJ1-1; 7 nucleotides line up with TRBD1. J was trimmed by 8 bases and V by 4 bases; bases with no gene match: 1. The germline V gene has CDR1 DFQATT and CDR2 SNEGSKA (reference sequence). This CDR3 has 10 residues. The CDR3 region is CSANRGEAFF. For the CDR3, the DNA is TGCAGTGCTAACAGGGGAGAAGCTTTCTTT.

V gene TRBV30 combines with J gene TRBJ1-6, with D possibly matching TRBD1 (6 bases). The length of the CDR3 is 15 residues. From germline, CDR1 is GTSNPN and CDR2 SVGIG (reference sequence). Trimming cost V 4 bases and J 8 bases, with 18 bases left between them. CDR3 DNA: TGTGCCTGGAAATCCCCCGGGACATCACATTCACCCCTCCACTTT. Protein sequence: CAWKSPGTSHSPLHF. Drawing the rest from reference TRBV30 and TRBJ1-6, the complete variable domain is SQTIHQWPATLVQPVGSPLSLECTVEGTSNPNLYWYRQAAGRGLQLLFYSVGIGQISSEVPQNLSASRPQDRQFILSSKKLLLSDSGFYLCAWKSPGTSHSPLHFGNGTRLTVT.

The chain joins TRBV7-2 to TRBJ1-2, with D uncertain. Germline V gene sequence: CDR1 SGHTA, CDR2 FQGNSA. V was pared by 7 bases and J by 2 bases, with 14 bases between. CDR3 length equals 14 residues. The CDR3 DNA follows: TGTGCCAGCACCGAGGCTGGGTTCAACTATGGCTACACCTTC. Encoded protein: CASTEAGFNYGYTF.

The V gene is TRBV9, the J gene TRBJ2-1, with 8 nucleotides matching TRBD2. The CDR3 sequence is 14 residues long. With V trimmed by 2 bases and J by 7 bases, 5 bases remained unmatched. Germline CDR1 reads SGDLS; CDR2 reads YYNGEE. CDR3 sequence reads: CASSVSSGLNEQFF. CDR3 sequence (DNA): TGTGCCAGCAGCGTGTCTAGCGGGTTGAATGAGCAGTTCTTC.

This chain joins TRBV19 and TRBJ2-3; TRBD2 agrees at 13 bases. The J segment lost 0 bases and the V segment lost 3 bases, leaving 9 bases of the junction unmatched. From germline, CDR1 is LNHDA and CDR2 SQIVND (reference sequence). The CDR3 is 19 residues long. Here the CDR3 DNA reads TGTGCCAGTAGTATGGGACTAGCGGGATTTCCTTCTAGCACAGATACGCAGTATTTT. It encodes CASSMGLAGFPSSTDTQYF.

This clone was seen a few times. The CDR3 DNA follows: TGTGCCAGTAAGCCTAGCGGGAACACCGGGGAGCTGTTTTTT. It codes for CASKPSGNTGELFF. This chain links TRBV19 with TRBJ2-2; TRBD2 agrees at 7 bases. Germline V gives CDR1 LNHDA, CDR2 SQIVND (reference sequence). CDR3 size: 14 residues. The V and J ends lost 7 bases and 1 base, in that order; junction bases with no gene match: 3.

The rearrangement links TRBV7-9 to TRBJ1-3; D not resolved. The V gene's germline CDR1 is SEHNR and CDR2 FQNEAQ (reference sequence). The V end was cut by 7 bases, the J end by 4 bases, with 8 bases between. The CDR3 covers 12 residues. The CDR3 loop is CASTRVGNTIYF. The CDR3 region has the DNA TGTGCCAGCACACGGGTCGGAAACACCATATATTTT. The variable domain in full, completed from reference TRBV7-9 and TRBJ1-3, reads DTGVSQNPRHKITKRGQNVTFRCDPISEHNRLYWYRQTLGQGPEFLTYFQNEAQLEKSRLLSDRFSAERPKGSFSTLEIQRTEQGDSAMYLCASTRVGNTIYFGEGSWLTVV.

This chain joins TRBV6-5 and TRBJ1-3, with D unclear. Trimming took 0 bases from V and 2 from J, leaving 8 bases between them. Germline-derived CDR1 and CDR2 are MNHEY and SVGAGI. The CDR3 is 15 amino acids. CDR3 coding DNA: TGTGCCAGCAGTTACTCTCACGGAGCTGGAAACACCATATATTTT. It encodes CASSYSHGAGNTIYF.

The J gene is TRBJ2-1, the V gene TRBV24-1; 10 bases are shared with TRBD1. Germline lookup yields CDR1 KGHDR and CDR2 SFDVKD. Unmatched junction bases numbered 4, after V lost 4 bases and J lost 5 bases. The CDR3 has 15 amino acids. The CDR3 DNA is TGTGCCACCAGTGACGGGACAGGGGTGGACAATGAGCAGTTCTTC. Translated: CATSDGTGVDNEQFF.

V is TRBV23-1 and J is TRBJ2-5; possible D gene TRBD2, 6 bases. TRBV23-1 counts as an open reading frame of uncertain function. Trimming pared 3 bases from V and 3 bases from J, leaving 17 bases between. The CDR3 sequence is 16 residues long. The CDR3 sequence: CASSQPGLLGEETQYF. The CDR3 DNA follows: TGCGCCAGCAGTCAGCCGGGACTCCTAGGGGAAGAGACCCAGTACTTC.

This chain connects TRBV28 to TRBJ2-1; D gene ambiguous. The V gene lost 7 bases and the J gene lost 1 base, with 11 bases spanning the gap. This CDR3 is built from 14 residues. Looked up from germline, CDR1 is MDHEN and CDR2 is SYDVKM. CDR3 in DNA: TGTGCCAGCACCGACTCCGGGTCCTACAATGAGCAGTTCTTC. Its translation is CASTDSGSYNEQFF.

The V and J genes are TRBV6-5 and TRBJ2-1; 8 bases align to TRBD1. The V and J ends lost 5 bases and 3 bases, in that order; junction bases with no gene match: 6. The CDR3 sequence is 15 residues long. Germline V gene lookup returns CDR1 MNHEY and CDR2 SVGAGI. The CDR3: CASSPGQGVYNEQFF. The CDR3 DNA sequence: TGTGCCAGCAGTCCCGGACAGGGCGTCTACAATGAGCAGTTCTTC.

This chain uses TRBV28 with TRBJ1-1; 7 positions match TRBD1. J was trimmed by 1 base and V by 0 bases; bases with no gene match: 5. The CDR3 runs 16 residues. Germline V lookup: CDR1 MDHEN, CDR2 SYDVKM. The CDR3 sequence is CASSLWAGGKNTEAFF. Here the CDR3 DNA reads TGTGCCAGCAGTTTATGGGCAGGGGGTAAGAACACTGAAGCTTTCTTT.

The CDR3 DNA follows: TGTGCCAGCAGCTGGGACACAAATTCACCCCTCCACTTT. Its translation: CASSWDTNSPLHF. This chain uses TRBV28 with TRBJ1-6, with TRBD1 as a possible D gene (6 bases). Germline V gene sequence: CDR1 MDHEN, CDR2 SYDVKM. The CDR3 is made up of 13 amino acids. Trimming stripped 6 bases from V and 7 bases from J, with 10 bases between.

This chain uses TRBV6-5 with TRBJ1-2; 8 positions match TRBD1. This CDR3 is built from 12 residues. V was clipped by 5 bases and J by 5 bases; unmatched bases: 1. CDR1 MNHEY and CDR2 SVGAGI come from the germline V gene. The CDR3 here is CASSRTGYGYTF. Written as DNA, the CDR3 is TGTGCCAGCAGTCGGACAGGGTATGGCTACACCTTC.

This clone was seen a handful of times. The chain is built from TRBV5-1 and TRBJ2-2, with TRBD2 matching over 7 bases. Looked up from germline, CDR1 is SGHRS and CDR2 is YFSETQ. Trimming cost V 3 bases and J 0 bases; bases outside gene matches: 5. The CDR3 length is 16 residues. CDR3 in DNA: TGCGCCAGCAGCTCGGGAGGCCTAGCGAACACCGGGGAGCTGTTTTTT. This codes for CASSSGGLANTGELFF.

The chain combines TRBV3-1 (or the pseudogene TRBV3-2) with TRBJ1-1, with no clear D. Trimming stripped 0 bases from V and 3 bases from J, with 14 bases between. There are 16 residues in the CDR3. CDR1 and CDR2 (germline): LGHDT, YNNKEL (reference sequence). This CDR3 reads CASSQEGAARDTEAFF. In DNA, the CDR3 is TGTGCCAGCAGCCAAGAAGGAGCCGCCCGCGACACTGAAGCTTTCTTT.

The chain's CDR3 is CASSPRGNTGELFF. The CDR3 bases are TGTGCCAGCAGCCCCAGGGGGAACACCGGGGAGCTGTTTTTT. This chain connects TRBV6-2 or TRBV6-3 to TRBJ2-2, with D possibly TRBD1 on 6 matching bases. Germline CDR1 reads MNHEY; CDR2 reads SVGEGT. Trimming left V 6 bases short and J 1 base short, with 9 bases between. The CDR3 covers 14 residues.

This clone was picked up a small number of times. This chain joins TRBV15 and TRBJ2-2; tentative D call: TRBD1 (5 bases). This CDR3 comprises 14 residues. Trimming shortened V by 1 base and J by 3 bases, and 6 bases separated the two germline ends. Germline CDR1 is LNHNV and CDR2 is YYDKDF (reference sequence). This chain's CDR3 is CATSRVQDTGELFF. CDR3 sequence (DNA): TGTGCCACCAGCAGAGTACAGGACACCGGGGAGCTGTTTTTT.

This chain uses TRBV18 with TRBJ1-5, with a possible D match to TRBD1 (6 bases). The V gene lost 6 bases and the J gene lost 7 bases, with 19 bases spanning the gap. The V gene's germline CDR1 is KGHSH and CDR2 LQKENI. The CDR3 is made up of 15 amino acids. CDR3 protein: CASSRDRGGGQPQHF. The CDR3 DNA follows: TGTGCCAGCTCCCGCGATCGTGGGGGCGGGCAGCCCCAGCATTTT.

The gene calls are TRBV29-1 and TRBJ1-5, with 10 bases aligning to TRBD1. The CDR3 covers 14 residues. The V segment lost 6 bases and the J segment 7 bases; nucleotides outside the gene matches: 9. In germline, CDR1 is SQVTM, CDR2 ANQGSEA. The CDR3 region is CSVSKGTGEQPQHF. The CDR3 DNA reads as TGCAGCGTCTCAAAGGGGACAGGGGAACAGCCCCAGCATTTT. Full variable domain (outside the CDR3, taken from reference TRBV29-1 and TRBJ1-5): SAVISQKPSRDICQRGTSLTIQCQVDSQVTMMFWYRQQPGQSLTLIATANQGSEATYESGFVIDKFPISRPNLTFSTLTVSNMSPEDSSIYLCSVSKGTGEQPQHFGDGTRLSIL.

The V and J genes are TRBV28 and TRBJ2-4, with TRBD2 matching over 10 bases. The CDR3 has 16 amino acids. The junction had 9 bases not matched to a gene; V was cut back by 8 bases and J by 2 bases. Per germline, CDR1 MDHEN and CDR2 SYDVKM. The DNA for the CDR3 is TGTGCCAGCCCCCCGACTAGCGGGCAGTCCAAAAACATTCAGTACTTC. It codes for CASPPTSGQSKNIQYF.